This T cell receptor (beta chain) was recorded in a study of cytomegalovirus exposure and HLA in healthy donors. PCR employed 60 Vbeta and 13 Jbeta primers. The protocol was immunoSEQ multiplex PCR, while the TCRdb copy is restricted to in-frame clones and leaves out a portion. The data contain roughly 120,000 clones, approximately 80% of them singletons. Trimming cost V 5 bases and J 4 bases, with 14 bases left between them. Germline V lookup: CDR1 GTSNPN, CDR2 SVGIG (reference sequence). This CDR3 is built from 14 residues. This TCR came from a man aged 25 to 45 in good health and CMV-seronegative. Sequencing input: PBMCs. The chain couples TRBV30 to TRBJ2-2; weak D call: TRBD2 (7 bases). The CDR3 protein is CAWFGRGFTGELFF. In DNA, the CDR3 is TGTGCCTGGTTTGGGAGGGGGTTCACCGGGGAGCTGTTTTTT.